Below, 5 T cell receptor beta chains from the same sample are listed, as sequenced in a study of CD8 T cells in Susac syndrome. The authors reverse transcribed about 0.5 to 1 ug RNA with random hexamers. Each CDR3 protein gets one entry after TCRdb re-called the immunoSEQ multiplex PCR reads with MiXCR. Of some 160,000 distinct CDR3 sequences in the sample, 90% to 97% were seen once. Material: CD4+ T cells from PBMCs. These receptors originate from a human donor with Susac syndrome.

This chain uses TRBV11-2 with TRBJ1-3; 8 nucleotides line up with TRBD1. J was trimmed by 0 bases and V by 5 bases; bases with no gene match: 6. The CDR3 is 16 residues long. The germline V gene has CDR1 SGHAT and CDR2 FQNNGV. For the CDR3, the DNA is TGTGCCAGCAGCCCATGGACAGGGATCTCTGGAAACACCATATATTTT. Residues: CASSPWTGISGNTIYF.

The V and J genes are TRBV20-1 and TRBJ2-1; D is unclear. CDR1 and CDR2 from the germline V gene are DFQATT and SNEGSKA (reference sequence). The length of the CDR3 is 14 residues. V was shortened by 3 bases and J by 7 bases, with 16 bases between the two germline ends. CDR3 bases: TGCAGTGCTAGTTCGGGCCCCGGAAGTAATGAGCAGTTCTTC. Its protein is CSASSGPGSNEQFF.

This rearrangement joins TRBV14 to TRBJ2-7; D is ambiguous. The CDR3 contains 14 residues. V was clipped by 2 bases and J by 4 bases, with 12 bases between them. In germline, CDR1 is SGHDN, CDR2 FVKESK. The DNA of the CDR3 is TGTGCCAGCAGCCAATCCTACCGGGCATACGAGCAGTACTTC. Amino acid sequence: CASSQSYRAYEQYF. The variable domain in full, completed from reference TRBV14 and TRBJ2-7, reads EAGVTQFPSHSVIEKGQTVTLRCDPISGHDNLYWYRRVMGKEIKFLLHFVKESKQDESGMPNNRFLAERTGGTYSTLKVQPAELEDSGVYFCASSQSYRAYEQYFGPGTRLTVT.

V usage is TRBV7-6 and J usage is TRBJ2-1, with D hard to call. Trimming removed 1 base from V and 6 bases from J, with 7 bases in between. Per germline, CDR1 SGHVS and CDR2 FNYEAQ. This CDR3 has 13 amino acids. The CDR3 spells CASSLVVTNEQFF. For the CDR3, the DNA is TGTGCCAGCAGCTTAGTGGTTACCAATGAGCAGTTCTTC.

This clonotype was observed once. The CDR3 nucleotides are TGCAGCGTTGAAGACAAGGGACTAGCGGGAGGCCCGAACGGGGAGCAGTTCTTC. Its translation is CSVEDKGLAGGPNGEQFF. The chain has TRBV29-1 and TRBJ2-1; 15 bases align to TRBD2. The CDR3 covers 18 residues. The germline V gene encodes CDR1 SQVTM and CDR2 ANQGSEA. Losses at the gene ends were 0 bases for V and 10 bases for J; bases not matched to a gene: 13.